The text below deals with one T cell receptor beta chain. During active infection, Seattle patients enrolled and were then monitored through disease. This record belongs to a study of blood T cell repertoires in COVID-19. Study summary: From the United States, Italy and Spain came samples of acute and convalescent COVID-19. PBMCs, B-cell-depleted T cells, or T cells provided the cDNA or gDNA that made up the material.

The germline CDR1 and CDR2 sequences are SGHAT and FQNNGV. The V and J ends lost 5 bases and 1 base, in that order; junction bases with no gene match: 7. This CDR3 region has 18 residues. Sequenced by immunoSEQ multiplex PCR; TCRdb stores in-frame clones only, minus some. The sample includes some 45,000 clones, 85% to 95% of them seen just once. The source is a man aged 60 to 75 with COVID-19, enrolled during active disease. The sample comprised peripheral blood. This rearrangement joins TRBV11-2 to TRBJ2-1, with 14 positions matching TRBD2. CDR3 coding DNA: TGTGCCAGCAGCCGACTAGCGGGGGGGCAAAGATCCTACAATGAGCAGTTCTTC. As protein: CASSRLAGGQRSYNEQFF.